Listed below are T cell receptor beta chains from one sample, sequenced in a study of shared clonotypes between healthy human individuals. Sequencing was performed with immunoSEQ multiplex PCR; in TCRdb, only in-frame clones are kept and a portion is missing. The top ten clones hold more than 1.5% of a sample with about 710,000 clones, about two thirds of them seen once. The sample was memory CD4+ T cells sorted from blood. Receptors originate from a woman between 25 and 40 years old in good health. CDR3s include the opening cysteine and the closing phenylalanine or tryptophan. The order of the fields is V gene, D gene, J gene, clone size, CDR3 protein, CDR3 DNA. D genes are given only for firm matches. Not every row has a clone size; where given, it reads once, few, many or a size class.

TRBV7-2	NA	TRBJ2-7	few	CASSSDRSSYEQYF	TGTGCCAGCAGTTCCGACAGGAGCTCCTACGAGCAGTACTTC
TRBV19	NA	TRBJ2-1	NA	CAGSATGSVNEQFF	TGTGCCGGTAGCGCTACAGGAAGTGTCAATGAGCAGTTCTTC
TRBV6-5	NA	TRBJ1-2	many	CASSSTRGYTF	TGTGCCAGCAGTTCGACACGTGGCTACACCTTC
TRBV29-1	NA	TRBJ2-7	NA	CSAGNRVASEQYF	TGCAGCGCCGGGAACAGGGTAGCTTCCGAGCAGTACTTC
TRBV2	NA	TRBJ2-4	NA	CASSASRGTNIQYF	TGTGCCAGCAGTGCATCACGCGGGACTAACATTCAGTACTTC
TRBV5-6	NA	TRBJ1-4	NA	CASSSVITREKLFF	TGTGCCAGCAGCTCGGTGATTACGCGTGAAAAACTGTTTTTT
TRBV6-1	TRBD1	TRBJ1-2	few	CASSGQGSSGYTF	TGTGCCAGCAGTGGACAGGGGAGCTCTGGCTACACCTTC
TRBV6-1	NA	TRBJ2-2	few	CAGRQIATGELFF	TGTGCCGGACGACAGATAGCCACCGGGGAGCTGTTTTTT
TRBV5-4	TRBD2	TRBJ2-3	NA	CASSPPPSGSTDTQYF	TGTGCCAGCAGCCCTCCGCCTAGCGGGAGTACAGATACGCAGTATTTT
TRBV18	NA	TRBJ2-7	NA	CASSPEPSRGQYF	TGTGCCAGCTCACCAGAACCCTCCCGGGGGCAGTACTTC
TRBV6-1	TRBD1	TRBJ2-1	NA	CASSVIGQGIDEQFF	TGTGCCAGCAGTGTCATAGGACAGGGAATCGATGAGCAGTTCTTC
TRBV28	NA	TRBJ2-7	NA	CASSYPGRESEQYF	TGTGCCAGCAGTTATCCGGGACGGGAGTCCGAGCAGTACTTC
TRBV28	NA	TRBJ1-5	NA	CASSEATGNQPQHF	TGTGCCAGCAGTGAAGCAACAGGGAATCAGCCCCAGCATTTT
TRBV28	NA	TRBJ2-5	NA	CASRGLIQETQYF	TGTGCCAGCAGGGGACTCATTCAAGAGACCCAGTACTTC
TRBV2	TRBD2	TRBJ2-7	NA	CASSEGGGTHEQYF	TGTGCCAGCAGTGAGGGCGGGGGAACCCACGAGCAGTACTTC
TRBV28	NA	TRBJ2-7	once	CASSPGLHSYEQYF	TGTGCCAGCAGTCCCGGACTACACTCCTACGAGCAGTACTTC
TRBV7-8	TRBD1	TRBJ1-5	NA	CASSLSDRGLQGQPQHF	TGTGCCAGCAGCTTAAGTGACAGGGGGCTCCAGGGCCAGCCCCAGCATTTT
TRBV28	NA	TRBJ2-1	NA	CASSLSRDGHAFGEQFF	TGTGCCAGCAGTCTCTCCCGGGATGGACACGCCTTCGGTGAGCAGTTCTTC
TRBV14	NA	TRBJ2-7	NA	CASSQWTGDTYEQYF	TGTGCCAGCAGCCAGTGGACGGGGGACACCTACGAGCAGTACTTC
TRBV11-2	TRBD2	TRBJ2-2	NA	CASSSSRLAGVNTGELFF	TGTGCCAGCAGCTCCAGCCGACTAGCGGGAGTTAACACCGGGGAGCTGTTTTTT
TRBV6-4	NA	TRBJ1-5	NA	CASENGAGDSNQPQHF	TGTGCCAGCGAAAACGGGGCAGGGGATAGCAATCAGCCCCAGCATTTT
TRBV14	NA	TRBJ2-7	NA	CASSQKGRLYEQYF	TGTGCCAGCAGCCAGAAGGGACGGCTCTACGAGCAGTACTTC
TRBV19	NA	TRBJ2-2	NA	CASNFQRGYGTGELFF	TGTGCCAGTAACTTCCAAAGGGGCTACGGCACCGGGGAGCTGTTTTTT
TRBV6-1	NA	TRBJ2-7	NA	CASSEGGEDEQYF	TGTGCCAGCAGTGAAGGGGGCGAGGACGAGCAGTACTTC
TRBV5-1	TRBD1	TRBJ2-1	NA	CASSGIQTGTYNEQFF	TGCGCCAGCAGCGGAATCCAGACAGGGACCTACAATGAGCAGTTCTTC
TRBV5-1	TRBD2	TRBJ2-1	many	CASSPVGGSGRAEQFF	TGCGCCAGCAGCCCGGTCGGGGGTAGCGGGAGAGCTGAGCAGTTCTTC
TRBV10-2	NA	TRBJ2-7	NA	CASSAKDRGLAGIAEQYF	TGCGCCAGCAGTGCAAAGGACAGGGGTCTAGCGGGAATTGCCGAGCAGTACTTC
TRBV5-4	TRBD2	TRBJ2-5	NA	CASSGDRTSGMETQYF	TGTGCCAGCAGCGGGGACAGGACTAGCGGGATGGAGACCCAGTACTTC
TRBV4-2	NA	TRBJ2-3	NA	CASSQVGTALPTDTQYF	TGTGCCAGCAGCCAAGTTGGGACGGCGCTACCCACAGATACGCAGTATTTT
TRBV6-1	NA	TRBJ2-5	NA	CASSVTSSIDGETQYF	TGTGCCAGCAGTGTTACCTCGTCTATCGATGGGGAGACCCAGTACTTC
TRBV19	NA	TRBJ1-2	NA	CASSISTDNYGYTF	TGTGCCAGTAGTATCTCGACAGATAACTATGGCTACACCTTC
TRBV7-9	NA	TRBJ1-1	many	CASSPGTVENTEAFF	TGTGCCAGCAGCCCCGGGACGGTAGAGAACACTGAAGCTTTCTTT
TRBV5-1	NA	TRBJ2-7	NA	CASSLNGQAGGEQYF	TGCGCCAGCAGCTTAAATGGGCAGGCCGGGGGCGAGCAGTACTTC
TRBV7-6	NA	TRBJ2-5	once	CASSPRLGETQYF	TGTGCCAGCAGCCCCCGACTAGGGGAGACCCAGTACTTC
TRBV15	NA	TRBJ1-5	once	CATSRDRNGNQPQHF	TGTGCCACCAGCAGAGATCGTAACGGAAATCAGCCCCAGCATTTT
TRBV5-1	TRBD1	TRBJ1-1	NA	CASSLGDRNTEAFF	TGCGCCAGCAGCTTGGGGGACAGGAACACTGAAGCTTTCTTT
TRBV7-8	NA	TRBJ2-7	NA	CASSLAGQSEQYF	TGTGCCAGCAGCTTAGCCGGCCAGTCCGAGCAGTACTTC
TRBV10-2	NA	TRBJ1-3	NA	CASSESGGNTIYF	TGCGCCAGCAGTGAGTCGGGGGGAAACACCATATATTTT
TRBV5-6	NA	TRBJ2-1	NA	CASRLGRQNEQFF	TGTGCCAGCAGATTGGGACGGCAGAATGAGCAGTTCTTC
TRBV7-2	NA	TRBJ2-7	NA	CASSPGSQVRSEQYF	TGTGCCAGCAGCCCCGGAAGTCAGGTCCGGAGCGAGCAGTACTTC
TRBV10-1	NA	TRBJ1-3	many	CASAPGHTSGNTIYF	TGCGCCAGCGCCCCGGGACACACATCAGGAAACACCATATATTTT
TRBV9	NA	TRBJ2-3	NA	CASSVSGDTSTDTQYF	TGTGCCAGCAGCGTATCGGGGGATACTAGCACAGATACGCAGTATTTT
TRBV4-1	NA	TRBJ1-1	few	CASSQASVGDMNTEAFF	TGCGCCAGCAGCCAAGCAAGTGTAGGTGACATGAACACTGAAGCTTTCTTT
TRBV11-3	TRBD2	TRBJ2-1	NA	CASSPRGAGGHNEQFF	TGTGCCAGCAGCCCAAGGGGGGCGGGAGGTCACAATGAGCAGTTCTTC
TRBV27	NA	TRBJ2-7	once	CASRPLDTSSYEQYF	TGTGCCAGCAGGCCCCTGGACACGAGCTCCTACGAGCAGTACTTC
TRBV30	TRBD2	TRBJ2-5	NA	CAWSTSGTETQYF	TGTGCCTGGAGTACTAGCGGGACAGAGACCCAGTACTTC
TRBV6-5	NA	TRBJ2-3	NA	CASSYLDGTQYF	TGTGCCAGCAGTTACTTAGACGGCACGCAGTATTTT
TRBV28	TRBD1	TRBJ1-4	few	CASSWDRWATNEKLFF	TGTGCCAGCAGTTGGGACAGGTGGGCAACTAATGAAAAACTGTTTTTT
TRBV18	NA	TRBJ2-3	NA	CASSHSRSSTDTQYF	TGTGCCAGCTCACATTCCAGATCTAGCACAGATACGCAGTATTTT
TRBV5-1	NA	TRBJ2-3	NA	CASSLGIAPDTQYF	TGCGCCAGCAGCTTGGGGATAGCCCCAGATACGCAGTATTTT
TRBV5-1	NA	TRBJ2-7	NA	CASSLARATYEQYF	TGCGCCAGCAGCTTGGCTCGGGCAACCTACGAGCAGTACTTC
TRBV19	NA	TRBJ1-2	few	CASSIAPEYGYTF	TGTGCCAGTAGTATAGCCCCCGAGTATGGCTACACCTTC
TRBV6-5	NA	TRBJ1-1	NA	CASSEGVNTEAFF	TGTGCCAGCAGTGAGGGGGTGAACACTGAAGCTTTCTTT
TRBV7-9	NA	TRBJ1-1	NA	CAGEVGARGKNTEAFF	TGTGCCGGGGAAGTGGGGGCGCGTGGAAAGAACACTGAAGCTTTCTTT
TRBV4-1	NA	TRBJ2-5	NA	CASSQAVSITGETQYF	TGCGCCAGCAGCCAAGCAGTATCAATCACTGGGGAGACCCAGTACTTC
TRBV27	NA	TRBJ2-5	NA	CASRPRRDSQETQYF	TGTGCCAGCAGACCCCGGCGGGACTCCCAAGAGACCCAGTACTTC
TRBV7-7	TRBD2	TRBJ2-1	once	CASSFGGSNDEQFF	TGTGCCAGCAGCTTCGGCGGGAGCAACGATGAGCAGTTCTTC